Below are 9 T cell receptor beta chains sequenced from a single sample in a study of OX40 agonist ivuxolimab in advanced cancers. The assay was immunoSEQ multiplex PCR, and TCRdb's table has in-frame clones only and misses some. The top ten clones hold 0.25% to 0.35% of a sample with roughly 90,000 clones, roughly 90% of them seen once. The starting material was CD4+ or CD8+ T cells sorted from blood, obtained in a trial of the OX40 agonist ivuxolimab. Receptors were obtained from an adult with an advanced solid tumor such as melanoma, head and neck, liver or kidney cancer.

The genes are TRBV4-3 and TRBJ2-5, with D perhaps matching TRBD2 (7 bases). The V end lost 0 bases, the J end lost 4 bases, and 9 bases lay between the germline ends. Germline CDR1 and CDR2: LGHNA and YSLEER. The CDR3 has 14 residues. Here the CDR3 DNA reads TGCGCCAGCAGCCAAGAACGGGGGGCAGAGACCCAGTACTTC. Protein: CASSQERGAETQYF.

The chain has TRBV6-6 and TRBJ1-1, with TRBD1 as a possible D gene (6 bases). The CDR3 loop spans 14 amino acids. The V end lost 6 bases, the J end lost 11 bases, and 22 bases lay between the germline ends. CDR1 is MNHNY and CDR2 is SVGAGI in the germline V gene (reference sequence). In nucleotides, the CDR3 is TGTGCCAGCAGCGATCCCAGGGGTTTCTCCGAGGCTTTCTTT. This codes for CASSDPRGFSEAFF.

This clone was seen only a few times. This chain joins TRBV7-2 and TRBJ1-3; D gene unclear. The CDR3 length is 16 residues. The germline V gene has CDR1 SGHTA and CDR2 FQGNSA. Trimming removed 1 base from V and 4 bases from J, with 14 bases in between. CDR3 loop: CASSLDTSSGGNTIYF. CDR3 in DNA: TGTGCCAGCAGCTTAGATACGAGCTCAGGAGGAAACACCATATATTTT.

This chain uses TRBV28 with TRBJ1-2; no clear D gene. CDR3 length: 14 amino acids. The V end lost 2 bases, the J end lost 0 bases, and 7 bases lay between the germline ends. Germline V gene data show CDR1 as MDHEN and CDR2 as SYDVKM. CDR3 nucleotides: TGTGCCAGCAGTTTACCAGGTCCTAACTATGGCTACACCTTC. Its translation is CASSLPGPNYGYTF.

The chain joins TRBV7-2 to TRBJ2-7, with D possibly matching TRBD2 (5 bases). The CDR3 extends over 16 amino acids. Trimming left V 1 base short and J 0 bases short, with 13 bases between. Germline lookup yields CDR1 SGHTA and CDR2 FQGNSA. CDR3: CASSLDSSGYSYEQYF. The CDR3 DNA sequence: TGTGCCAGCAGCTTAGATTCCAGCGGCTACTCCTACGAGCAGTACTTC.

This chain joins TRBV9 and TRBJ1-1; D ambiguous. This CDR3 is built from 13 residues. V was shortened by 0 bases and J by 1 base, with 4 bases between the two germline ends. Germline V CDR1 and CDR2: SGDLS, YYNGEE. The CDR3 sequence: CASSVAQNTEAFF. The CDR3 DNA reads TGTGCCAGCAGCGTAGCACAGAACACTGAAGCTTTCTTT.

The V call is TRBV10-3, the J call TRBJ2-1, with TRBD2 matching over 9 bases. Looked up from germline, CDR1 is ENHRY and CDR2 is SYGVKD. The CDR3 has 16 amino acids. J gave up 6 bases and V 3 bases, and 9 bases lay outside the gene matches. The CDR3 coding sequence is TGTGCCATCAGTGATTTGGGCGGGAGGGATCGCAATGAGCAGTTCTTC. It is translated as CAISDLGGRDRNEQFF.

The chain is built from TRBV2 and TRBJ1-5, with 7 positions matching TRBD1. The length of the CDR3 is 13 residues. CDR1 and CDR2 from the germline V gene are SNHLY and FYNNEI. The J segment lost 8 bases and the V segment lost 10 bases, leaving 11 bases of the junction unmatched. The CDR3 DNA is TGTGCCACTTCGGGACAGCCTCGTGAGCCCCAGCATTTT. This gives the protein CATSGQPREPQHF.

This clone appeared a single time. V is TRBV5-1 and J is TRBJ1-2; D not certain. Trimming cost V 6 bases and J 3 bases, with 12 bases left between them. Germline assignment: CDR1 SGHRS and CDR2 YFSETQ. The CDR3 runs to 13 residues. Here the CDR3 reads CASKSDTDYGYTF. The DNA for the CDR3 is TGCGCCAGCAAATCCGACACTGACTATGGCTACACCTTC.